This T cell receptor beta chain emerged from a study of blood T cell repertoires in COVID-19 (dated by TCRdb to between 2020 and 2021). With regard to the full study: Samples from collaborators originated in the United States, Italy and Spain and spanned both the acute and convalescent phases of COVID-19. Where available, HLA class I and class II types were obtained from metadata supplied by the sample provider rather than from assay-based typing. The material from the prospective study consisted of cDNA or gDNA derived from T cells, B-cell-depleted T cells, or PBMCs. Deeply sampled blood TCRbeta repertoires from subjects exposed to, actively infected with, or recovered from COVID-19 were included in the dataset. The repertoires were released in a freely available public database intended as a resource for research on the immune response to SARS-CoV-2. The sample metadata nearly always contained a de-identified subject ID, COVID-19 status, age in years and sex. The samples were drawn from two sources: the first 160 participants of the ongoing ImmuneRACE study, and fewer than 1,500 subjects contributed by 6 global collaborators. Points the paper makes about the study in general: How much clinical and demographic metadata was included differed by source and by participant, and the metadata was provided uncurated.

TCRbeta CDR3 regions were amplified from genomic DNA by means of the immunoSEQ Assay, a bias-controlled multiplex PCR. The authors processed their data as follows. The number of nucleated cells in each sample was estimated by amplification of reference gene primers within the assay. To quantify the absolute abundance of each unique TCRbeta CDR3 rearrangement, sequence reads were collapsed and filtered. Productive Simpson clonality was computed per sample as the square root of Simpson's diversity index over productive rearrangements. Held by TCRdb, this immuneACCESS table contains in-frame sequences only and omits some clones. Under half of the omission traces to an unresolved V gene where checked; the cause of the rest is unknown. V, J and clone size are those of that table, while D and trimming were read from the DNA. This sample lists about 270,000 clones; 85% to 90% were detected once. The top ten constitute over 4% of the sample.

In the prospective study, participants were roughly 18 to 100 years old, resided in 24 geographic areas of the United States, and were enrolled through a virtual design. To assign participants to cohorts, the prospective study relied on clinical history that participants themselves reported in a screening survey and a study questionnaire. Each participant in the prospective study had whole blood, serum and a nasopharyngeal or oropharyngeal swab collected by mobile phlebotomists. Over an approximately 2-month period, participants in the prospective study had the option of providing additional blood draws and questionnaires. Blood samples from the prospective study were shipped frozen or at room temperature prior to DNA extraction. V is cut by 2 bases and J by 8 bases, and the space between the germline ends is 12 bases. From the germline V gene, CDR1 is KGHSH and CDR2 is LQKENI. CDR3 length: 13 amino acids, cysteine to phenylalanine. Only the CDR3 DNA stays, 39 bases, in frame from base 1.

Details on this clone: No antigen is known for it. There are no base qualities to consult, and no much larger clone falls within one base.

The sequence derives from a young woman with acute COVID-19. Sequencing was done on a sample of PBMCs or T cells enriched from blood (not recorded which). This chain joins TRBV18 to TRBJ1-1; a tentative D call is TRBD1 (6 bases match). The CDR3 sequence is CASSPFRDNEAFF. The sequence in DNA is TGTGCCAGCTCACCATTCCGGGACAACGAAGCTTTCTTT.